The rows below give T cell receptor beta chains drawn from one sample of a study of cytomegalovirus exposure and HLA in healthy donors. Generated by immunoSEQ multiplex PCR, the TCRdb table keeps only in-frame clones and is missing some. The sample has 150,000 to 200,000 clones; over 75% are singletons. Sequenced: PBMCs. The receptors come from a woman in her forties or fifties in good health and CMV-seropositive. Both conserved end residues are part of each CDR3.

j_gene: TRBJ2-5
v_gene: TRBV11-2
CDR3aa: CASSPRVKETQYF

j_gene: TRBJ2-1
v_gene: TRBV18
CDR3aa: CATRGIAGGLKRQFF

j_gene: TRBJ2-3
v_gene: TRBV28
CDR3aa: CASTPGVLAGESSTDTQYF

j_gene: TRBJ2-1
v_gene: TRBV5-5
CDR3aa: CASSFSPRQGNEQFF

j_gene: TRBJ2-1
v_gene: TRBV7-9
CDR3aa: CASSLPGPYNEQFF

j_gene: TRBJ1-1
v_gene: TRBV27
CDR3aa: CASSLYRPKGGTEAFF

j_gene: TRBJ2-7
v_gene: TRBV7-2
CDR3aa: CASSLAAGGSYEQYF

j_gene: TRBJ2-7
v_gene: TRBV29-1
CDR3aa: CSVRGRTGGYEQYF

j_gene: TRBJ2-6
v_gene: TRBV7-2
CDR3aa: CASSGGDQRGTGANVLTF

j_gene: TRBJ1-5
v_gene: TRBV6-5
CDR3aa: CASSATGGAGQPQHF

j_gene: TRBJ1-2
v_gene: TRBV4-3
CDR3aa: CASSRTTGTGGTNYGYTF

j_gene: TRBJ2-7
v_gene: TRBV18
CDR3aa: CASSQSRDRGIYEQYF

j_gene: TRBJ1-3
v_gene: TRBV7-2
CDR3aa: CASSSGGSGNTIYF

j_gene: TRBJ1-1
v_gene: TRBV5-4
CDR3aa: CASSLGGTVNTEAFF

j_gene: TRBJ1-1
v_gene: TRBV2
CDR3aa: CASSAVSGGTEAFF

j_gene: TRBJ2-1
v_gene: TRBV6-6
CDR3aa: CASSYSRQLNNEQFF

j_gene: TRBJ2-3
v_gene: TRBV5-1
CDR3aa: CASSQLAGGDTDTQYF

j_gene: TRBJ2-1
v_gene: TRBV9
CDR3aa: CASSPLADNEQFF

j_gene: TRBJ2-7
v_gene: TRBV12-5
CDR3aa: CASGLVPPRYEVPSYEQYF

j_gene: -
v_gene: TRBV30
CDR3aa: CAWSAQRGTASFYEQYF

j_gene: TRBJ1-1
v_gene: TRBV5-6
CDR3aa: CASSPKNRNTEAFF

j_gene: TRBJ1-3
v_gene: TRBV2
CDR3aa: CASRTGNTIYF

j_gene: TRBJ1-1
v_gene: TRBV2
CDR3aa: CAGIAQGRSRTEAFF

j_gene: TRBJ2-2
v_gene: TRBV18
CDR3aa: CASSPGTGATGELFF

j_gene: TRBJ2-4
v_gene: TRBV19
CDR3aa: CASSRGDRGPRLFLAKNIQYF

j_gene: TRBJ2-7
v_gene: TRBV4-1
CDR3aa: CASSQDPYTSYEQYF

j_gene: TRBJ1-5
v_gene: TRBV6-1
CDR3aa: CASSEHGSGSNQPQHF

j_gene: TRBJ2-1
v_gene: TRBV4-2
CDR3aa: CASSQDNFSYNEQFF

j_gene: TRBJ1-2
v_gene: TRBV6-7
CDR3aa: CAPWGSGLRDFYGYTF

j_gene: TRBJ2-3
v_gene: TRBV10-1
CDR3aa: CASSDWGGTADTQYF

j_gene: TRBJ2-3
v_gene: TRBV5-1
CDR3aa: CASSSTGTDTQYF

j_gene: TRBJ2-6
v_gene: TRBV2
CDR3aa: CASRGQASGANVLTF

j_gene: TRBJ1-4
v_gene: TRBV5-1
CDR3aa: CASSLAGISEEKLFF

j_gene: TRBJ1-2
v_gene: TRBV2
CDR3aa: CASRPRGGNYGYTF

j_gene: TRBJ2-3
v_gene: TRBV2
CDR3aa: CASSRIQGAADTQYF

j_gene: TRBJ2-1
v_gene: TRBV14
CDR3aa: CASSLTRGGNEQFF

j_gene: TRBJ1-1
v_gene: TRBV19
CDR3aa: CASSFQGNTEAFF

j_gene: TRBJ2-7
v_gene: TRBV7-8
CDR3aa: CASSLSAGPTYEQYF

j_gene: TRBJ2-4
v_gene: TRBV6-5
CDR3aa: CASSYSVSRAKNIQYF

j_gene: TRBJ2-7
v_gene: TRBV6-5
CDR3aa: CASSSAGGPYEQYF

j_gene: TRBJ1-1
v_gene: TRBV2
CDR3aa: CASNKEQGSDTEAFF

j_gene: TRBJ1-1
v_gene: TRBV7-2
CDR3aa: CASSLPPAGNTEAFF

j_gene: TRBJ2-1
v_gene: TRBV6-1
CDR3aa: CASSAVAGMVSEQFF

j_gene: TRBJ2-7
v_gene: TRBV6-5
CDR3aa: CASSSSDRTYEQYF

j_gene: TRBJ1-4
v_gene: TRBV30
CDR3aa: CAWSREGRQGEKLFF

j_gene: TRBJ1-2
v_gene: TRBV6-1
CDR3aa: CASSEGQGLFNYGYTF

j_gene: TRBJ1-2
v_gene: TRBV29-1
CDR3aa: CSVQTGGGYGYTF

j_gene: TRBJ2-5
v_gene: TRBV2
CDR3aa: CASSRRTGGGGTQYF

j_gene: TRBJ1-3
v_gene: TRBV6-1
CDR3aa: CAIRYGVSGNTIYF

j_gene: TRBJ2-7
v_gene: TRBV9
CDR3aa: CASSVGVGQGTYEQYF

j_gene: TRBJ2-5
v_gene: TRBV7-6
CDR3aa: CASSLDRGGETQYF

j_gene: TRBJ2-5
v_gene: TRBV5-1
CDR3aa: CASSSSGTGAKETQYF

j_gene: TRBJ2-1
v_gene: TRBV29-1
CDR3aa: CSVEAGVVDEQFF